These 12 T cell receptor beta chains came from one sample sequenced in a study of post-analysis software for immune sequencing data. Study conclusions and caveats: Patients showed TRBV5-6, TRBV5-1 and TRBV20-1 among roughly five TRBV segments more frequent than in controls.

These receptors' targets are unknown. The TCR beta cDNA libraries carried unique molecular identifiers. TCRdb used MiXCR to reprocess the PCR reads, holding one entry per CDR3 protein. This table has some 690,000 distinct CDR3 sequences, approximately 60% appearing once. Sequencing was done on a sample of blood. These receptors all stem from a girl aged 2-10 years with multiple sclerosis.

This clonotype was observed once. The chain has TRBV10-3 and TRBJ2-5, with D possibly matching TRBD1 (5 bases). V dropped 8 bases and J dropped 4 bases, with 17 bases sitting between them. Germline V lookup: CDR1 ENHRY, CDR2 SYGVKD. The CDR3 covers 14 residues. The CDR3 is CAIAWAATGETQYF. As DNA, the CDR3 is TGTGCCATCGCCTGGGCTGCAACAGGAGAGACCCAGTACTTC.

The chain combines TRBV7-2 with TRBJ2-1; TRBD2 agrees at 10 bases. CDR1 is SGHTA, CDR2 FQGNSA, per germline. V was pared by 2 bases and J by 0 bases, with 10 bases of the junction left unmatched. The CDR3 has 19 residues. In nucleotides, the CDR3 is TGTGCCAGCAGCTTATCTAGCGGGGGCCGAACAAGCTCCTACAATGAGCAGTTCTTC. Residues: CASSLSSGGRTSSYNEQFF.

This clonotype has more than one count but fewer than ten. The chain couples TRBV10-3 to TRBJ2-2; 12 nucleotides line up with TRBD2. J gave up 8 bases and V 3 bases, and 4 bases lay outside the gene matches. The germline V gene has CDR1 ENHRY and CDR2 SYGVKD. The CDR3 runs to 15 residues. The CDR3 is CAISDPGLAGGELFF. The CDR3 nucleotides are TGTGCCATCAGTGACCCGGGACTAGCGGGTGGGGAGCTGTTTTTT.

This clonotype was observed at least ten times. The rearrangement links TRBV29-1 to TRBJ2-3; D uncertain. V was trimmed by 6 bases and J by 6 bases, leaving 10 bases between them. Germline-derived CDR1 and CDR2 are SQVTM and ANQGSEA. The CDR3 loop spans 11 amino acids. The CDR3 loop is CSVQREDTQYF. CDR3 nucleotides: TGCAGCGTACAGAGAGAGGATACGCAGTATTTT.

This clonotype was picked up a small number of times. J is TRBJ2-7 and V is TRBV5-5, with TRBD2 as a possible D gene (5 bases). V was shortened by 5 bases and J by 1 base, with 13 bases between the two germline ends. Per the germline V gene, CDR1 is SGHKS and CDR2 is YYEKEE (reference sequence). The CDR3 has 14 amino acids. The CDR3 sequence is CASSVSPGSYEQYF. The CDR3 DNA sequence: TGTGCCAGCAGTGTGTCGCCGGGGTCCTACGAGCAGTACTTC.

The gene calls are TRBV7-2 and TRBJ1-1, with 9 bases matching TRBD1. The CDR3 consists of 14 residues. Trimming cost V 5 bases and J 5 bases; bases outside gene matches: 6. CDR1 and CDR2 (germline): SGHTA, FQGNSA. The CDR3 coding sequence is TGTGCCAGCAGCCTTACAGGGGGCTGGACTGAAGCTTTCTTT. It codes for CASSLTGGWTEAFF. Full variable domain (remainder filled in from reference TRBV7-2 and TRBJ1-1): GAGVSQSPSNKVTEKGKDVELRCDPISGHTALYWYRQSLGQGLEFLIYFQGNSAPDKSGLPSDRFSAERTGGSVSTLTIQRTQQEDSAVYLCASSLTGGWTEAFFGQGTRLTVV.

This chain links TRBV7-9 with TRBJ2-1; D assignment may be TRBD1 or TRBD2 (5 bases each). Germline CDR1 is SEHNR and CDR2 is FQNEAQ (reference sequence). The CDR3 has 14 amino acids. Trimming removed 5 bases from V and 10 bases from J, with 18 bases in between. The CDR3 reads CASSDPTGGDEQFF. In DNA, the CDR3 is TGTGCCAGCAGCGACCCCACCGGTGGGGACGAGCAGTTCTTC. The full variable domain, completed using reference TRBV7-9 and TRBJ2-1, is DTGVSQNPRHKITKRGQNVTFRCDPISEHNRLYWYRQTLGQGPEFLTYFQNEAQLEKSRLLSDRFSAERPKGSFSTLEIQRTEQGDSAMYLCASSDPTGGDEQFFGPGTRLTVL.

This clonotype was observed a few times. This chain links TRBV3-1 with TRBJ2-5; TRBD1 aligns across 7 bases. CDR3 length equals 13 residues. V lost 5 bases to trimming and J lost 4 bases; unmatched junction nucleotides: 4. In germline, CDR1 is LGHDT, CDR2 YNNKEL (reference sequence). The CDR3 DNA follows: TGTGCCAGCAGCAAGGGACAGCTAGAGACCCAGTACTTC. This encodes CASSKGQLETQYF.

This clonotype showed up just a few times. The J gene is TRBJ2-4, the V gene TRBV6-6; D may correspond to TRBD1 or TRBD2 (6 bases each). V lost 7 bases, J lost 3 bases, and 22 bases lay in between. Germline V CDR1 and CDR2: MNHNY, SVGAGI (reference sequence). The CDR3 loop spans 17 amino acids. In DNA, the CDR3 is TGTGCCAGCATCGGCCAACAGGGATCGGGGGTCAAAAACATTCAGTACTTC. It yields the protein CASIGQQGSGVKNIQYF.

The chain links TRBV9 to TRBJ2-1; maybe TRBD2 (5 bases). CDR3 length equals 15 residues. Germline loops: CDR1 SGDLS, CDR2 YYNGEE. V lost 4 bases to trimming and J lost 0 bases, with 11 bases between them. The CDR3 nucleotides are TGTGCCAGCAGCTCAGAGGGAGTCTCCTACAATGAGCAGTTCTTC. Protein: CASSSEGVSYNEQFF. The variable domain in full, completed from reference TRBV9 and TRBJ2-1, reads DSGVTQTPKHLITATGQRVTLRCSPRSGDLSVYWYQQSLDQGLQFLIQYYNGEERAKGNILERFSAQQFPDLHSELNLSSLELGDSALYFCASSSEGVSYNEQFFGPGTRLTVL.

This clonotype occurred once. The V call is TRBV9, the J call TRBJ2-3; D may be TRBD2 (5 bases). V was trimmed by 3 bases and J by 2 bases, leaving 10 bases between them. The CDR3 runs to 14 residues. The germline gives CDR1 SGDLS, CDR2 YYNGEE. The CDR3 region has the DNA TGTGCCAGCAGCGGAGCGGCCGCCACAGATACGCAGTATTTT. Protein: CASSGAAATDTQYF.

This clonotype was observed at least ten times. The chain joins TRBV6-5 to TRBJ2-1; 8 positions match TRBD1. The ends lost 4 bases at V and 5 bases at J; junction bases unmatched: 4. The germline V gene has CDR1 MNHEY and CDR2 SVGAGI. The length of the CDR3 is 14 residues. The DNA of the CDR3 is TGTGCCAGCAGTTCCCGGGACAGGAACAATGAGCAGTTCTTC. This codes for CASSSRDRNNEQFF.